This T cell receptor (beta chain) is drawn from a study of blood T cell repertoires in COVID-19 (TCRdb year 2020). General notes on the study: Samples covering the acute and convalescent phases of COVID-19 were provided by collaborators in the United States, Italy and Spain. The material from the prospective study consisted of cDNA or gDNA derived from T cells, B-cell-depleted T cells, or PBMCs. The dataset comprised deeply sampled blood TCRbeta repertoires from subjects exposed to, actively infected with, or recovered from COVID-19. A freely available public database, intended as a resource for researchers studying the immune response to SARS-CoV-2, is where the repertoires were released. The samples were drawn from the first 160 participants of the ongoing ImmuneRACE study and from 1,254 subjects provided by 6 global collaborators. Sample metadata almost always included a de-identified subject ID, COVID-19 status, age in years and sex. Where available, HLA class I and class II types were taken from metadata supplied by the sample provider and were not determined by assay-based typing.

TCRbeta CDR3 regions were amplified from genomic DNA by means of the immunoSEQ Assay, a bias-controlled multiplex PCR. Per the original workflow: The number of nucleated cells in each sample was estimated from the amplification of reference gene primers within the assay. To quantify the absolute abundance of each unique TCRbeta CDR3 rearrangement, sequence reads were collapsed and filtered. For each sample, productive Simpson clonality was calculated by taking the square root of Simpson's diversity index across productive rearrangements. Not all clones reach the TCRdb copy of this immuneACCESS table, which keeps in-frame sequences only. Checked studies attribute under half of the gap to unresolved V genes and leave the rest unexplained. The V and J calls and the clone size are those of that table, but D and trimming were determined from the DNA. For this sample there are roughly 140,000 clones; around 87% appear just once. Clones ranked in the top ten supply around 5.4% of the sample.

Of note for this clone: Its cognate antigen has yet to be identified. No base quality values were provided; no much bigger clone lies one nucleotide off.

Overall study outcomes, separate from this receptor: The amount of clinical and demographic metadata varied by source and participant and was provided uncurated.

Each collaborating institution followed its own protocols to collect whole blood in K2EDTA tubes. Collaborator samples were shipped for TCRbeta analysis as frozen whole blood, isolated PBMCs, or DNA extracted from either sample type. This TCR came from a human donor in a cohort sampled during active COVID-19. Sample: peripheral blood.

The sequenced DNA: TGTGCCAGCAGCTCCAGACTAGCGGGAGGGCGAGAATACAATGAGCAGTTCTTC. Translated, it reads CASSSRLAGGREYNEQFF. The rearranged segments are TRBV7-6 and TRBJ2-1, with TRBD2 matching 14 junction bases. Looking up the germline V gene yields CDR1 SGHVS and CDR2 FNYEAQ. Clipping removes 4 bases from V and 4 bases from J, with 9 as the unmatched junction base count. Counted from cysteine to phenylalanine, this CDR3 has 18 amino acids. CDR3 DNA only is kept here, 54 bases in frame from base 1.